What follows are 32 T cell receptor beta chains derived from one specimen sequenced in a study of CD8+CD57+ T cells in acquired aplastic anemia. Genomic DNA served as template for TCR beta VDJ and CDR3 profiling. TCRdb called the reads again in MiXCR, with one record for every CDR3 protein. This table has about 68,000 distinct CDR3 sequences, roughly half appearing once. Sequenced sample: sorted CD4+, CD8+, or CD8+CD57+ T cells (not recorded which) from PBMCs. These receptors all stem from a human donor in good health, serving as a control.

The rearrangement joins TRBV12-3 or TRBV12-4 to TRBJ2-1, with TRBD1 matching over 7 bases. The CDR3 length is 15 residues. With 7 bases clipped from V and 7 bases from J, the junction kept 13 bases outside the gene matches. CDR3 sequence: CASTQQGQERNEQFF. CDR3 DNA: TGTGCCAGCACACAGCAAGGACAGGAGAGGAATGAGCAGTTCTTC.

V is TRBV7-2 and J is TRBJ2-7; D perhaps matches TRBD1 (8 bases). The CDR3 runs to 16 residues. V lost 0 bases, J lost 6 bases, and 18 bases lay in between. Germline V CDR1 and CDR2: SGHTA, FQGNSA. In DNA, the CDR3 is TGTGCCAGCAGCTTAGCTCCGACAGGGGAGGGCTTCGAGCAGTACTTC. It codes for CASSLAPTGEGFEQYF.

This clonotype was recorded at least ten times. The gene calls are TRBV29-1 and TRBJ2-3; D may correspond to TRBD1 or TRBD2 (6 bases each). The germline CDR1 and CDR2 sequences are SQVTM and ANQGSEA. The CDR3 length is 15 residues. With 6 bases removed from V and 6 bases from J, the gap between germline ends came to 22 bases. CDR3 in amino acids: CSVKRTGVGGDTQYF. CDR3 nucleotide sequence: TGCAGCGTCAAAAGGACCGGGGTCGGGGGCGATACGCAGTATTTT.

The chain couples TRBV19 to TRBJ1-2, with 12 bases matching TRBD1. This CDR3 region has 15 residues. The germline V gene has CDR1 LNHDA and CDR2 SQIVND (reference sequence). Losses at the gene ends were 6 bases for V and 4 bases for J; bases not matched to a gene: 6. The DNA of the CDR3 is TGTGCCAGTAGCGGTACGGGACAGGGGGCCTATGGCTACACCTTC. It yields the protein CASSGTGQGAYGYTF.

This rearrangement joins TRBV29-1 to TRBJ2-1; unclear D gene. This CDR3 has 13 residues. The V end was cut by 5 bases, the J end by 5 bases, with 13 bases between. From germline, CDR1 is SQVTM and CDR2 ANQGSEA. CDR3 nucleotides: TGCAGCGTTCTCCGGGCGAATAACAATGAGCAGTTCTTC. Translation gives CSVLRANNNEQFF.

This clonotype showed up many times. V usage is TRBV20-1 and J usage is TRBJ2-7, with a possible D match to TRBD2 (6 bases). Trimming took 0 bases from V and 0 from J, leaving 12 bases between them. The CDR3 runs to 15 residues. Per germline, CDR1 DFQATT and CDR2 SNEGSKA (reference sequence). CDR3 DNA sequence: TGCAGTGCTAGAGATCTCCGGAGGGACTCCTACGAGCAGTACTTC. Translating it yields CSARDLRRDSYEQYF.

This clonotype appeared a single time. This rearrangement joins TRBV5-1 to TRBJ2-6; D gene unclear. The germline gives CDR1 SGHRS, CDR2 YFSETQ. Trimming left V 4 bases short and J 0 bases short, with 8 bases between. The CDR3 consists of 15 residues. CDR3 in amino acids: CASSPDISGANVLTF. DNA of the CDR3: TGCGCCAGCAGCCCTGACATCTCTGGGGCCAACGTCCTGACTTTC.

This chain joins TRBV29-1 and TRBJ1-2; 8 bases map to TRBD1. This CDR3 region has 13 residues. In germline, CDR1 is SQVTM, CDR2 ANQGSEA. The CDR3 nucleotides are TGCATCATCTCAGGGGGCATGTATGATGGCTACACCTTC. Amino acid sequence: CIISGGMYDGYTF.

The V call is TRBV14, the J call TRBJ1-1, with no clear D. Looked up from germline, CDR1 is SGHDN and CDR2 is FVKESK. CDR3 length: 13 amino acids. The V and J ends lost 1 base and 11 bases respectively, with 14 bases between them. CDR3 amino acids: CASSQVPTPGAFF. DNA for the CDR3: TGTGCCAGCAGCCAAGTACCCACCCCTGGGGCTTTCTTT.

This clonotype was picked up one time. This sequence joins TRBV12-3 or TRBV12-4 and TRBJ1-6; D is perhaps TRBD1 (5 bases). The V gene lost 3 bases and the J gene lost 8 bases, with 14 bases spanning the gap. The CDR3 contains 15 residues. CDR3: CASSFGVGDHSPLHF. The CDR3 DNA sequence: TGTGCCAGCAGTTTTGGTGTGGGGGATCATTCACCCCTCCACTTT.

The table lists this clonotype with many counts. This chain joins TRBV2 and TRBJ2-7; 8 nucleotides align to TRBD1. CDR1 is SNHLY, CDR2 FYNNEI, per germline. The CDR3 is made up of 15 amino acids. V lost 2 bases to trimming and J lost 5 bases; unmatched junction nucleotides: 8. CDR3 coding DNA: TGTGCCAGCAGTGAATTACCAGGGGGCTTCAACGAGCAGTACTTC. Protein sequence: CASSELPGGFNEQYF. The full variable domain, its missing parts supplied by reference TRBV2 and TRBJ2-7, is EPEVTQTPSHQVTQMGQEVILRCVPISNHLYFYWYRQILGQKVEFLVSFYNNEISEKSEIFDDQFSVERPDGSNFTLKIRSTKLEDSAMYFCASSELPGGFNEQYFGPGTRLTVT.

Notes on this clonotype: Sequence at one end of the junction differs from germline and may be a read error. V is TRBV6-1 and J is TRBJ2-7; either TRBD1 or TRBD2 may supply D (5 bases each). This CDR3 has 15 residues. The germline CDR1 and CDR2 sequences are MNHNS and SASEGT. CDR3 DNA sequence: TGTGCCAGCAATCCACGGGGCGGAGGATCCTACGAGCAGCACTTC. Protein sequence: CASNPRGGGSYEQHF.

The chain combines TRBV24-1 with TRBJ2-5, with TRBD1 as a possible D gene (6 bases). The CDR3 sequence is 16 residues long. V was trimmed by 4 bases and J by 2 bases, leaving 16 bases between them. Germline values: CDR1 KGHDR, CDR2 SFDVKD. CDR3 amino acids: CATSDEGGQNQETQYF. DNA for the CDR3: TGTGCCACCAGTGACGAAGGTGGACAGAATCAAGAGACCCAGTACTTC.

The genes are TRBV11-2 and TRBJ2-1; 10 nucleotides align to TRBD2. The V and J ends lost 5 bases and 7 bases, in that order; junction bases with no gene match: 5. Looked up from germline, CDR1 is SGHAT and CDR2 is FQNNGV. The CDR3 is made up of 14 amino acids. The CDR3 region has the DNA TGTGCCAGCAGCACCGGACTAGCGGTGAATGAGCAGTTCTTC. It is translated as CASSTGLAVNEQFF.

The genes are TRBV24-1 and TRBJ2-5; no clear D. The CDR3 contains 10 residues. V gave up 12 bases and J gave up 5 bases, with 9 bases separating them. CDR1 is KGHDR, CDR2 SFDVKD, per germline. CDR3: CAGRWETQYF. The CDR3 DNA sequence: TGTGCCGGCAGGTGGGAGACCCAGTACTTC.

This clonotype was counted at least ten times. This rearrangement joins TRBV30 to TRBJ2-7; 11 positions agree with TRBD2. CDR1 is GTSNPN, CDR2 SVGIG, per germline (reference sequence). Losses at the gene ends were 3 bases for V and 3 bases for J; bases not matched to a gene: 1. The CDR3 spans 13 residues. CDR3 region: CAWRLAGGYEQYF. CDR3 nucleotide sequence: TGTGCCTGGAGGCTAGCGGGGGGCTACGAGCAGTACTTC.

This chain joins TRBV2 and TRBJ1-5; D gene uncertain. The CDR3 sequence is 14 residues long. With 4 bases removed from V and 2 bases from J, the gap between germline ends came to 9 bases. Germline CDR1 reads SNHLY; CDR2 reads FYNNEI. The CDR3, as DNA: TGTGCCAGCAGTGTAGGGAGAGGCAATCAGCCCCAGCATTTT. Translated: CASSVGRGNQPQHF. Combining the CDR3 with reference TRBV2 and TRBJ1-5 gives the whole variable domain EPEVTQTPSHQVTQMGQEVILRCVPISNHLYFYWYRQILGQKVEFLVSFYNNEISEKSEIFDDQFSVERPDGSNFTLKIRSTKLEDSAMYFCASSVGRGNQPQHFGDGTRLSIL.

This clonotype was detected ten times or more. The V and J genes are TRBV29-1 and TRBJ2-1; no clear D gene. V dropped 4 bases and J dropped 1 base, with 5 bases sitting between them. The CDR3 extends over 12 amino acids. Germline-derived CDR1 and CDR2 are SQVTM and ANQGSEA. The chain's CDR3 is CSVVRSYNEQFF. DNA of the CDR3: TGCAGCGTTGTACGGTCCTACAATGAGCAGTTCTTC.

The V and J genes are TRBV20-1 and TRBJ2-5; 8 bases map to TRBD1. The germline gives CDR1 DFQATT, CDR2 SNEGSKA (reference sequence). CDR3 length: 15 residues. The V and J ends lost 0 bases and 5 bases, in that order; junction bases with no gene match: 8. In nucleotides, the CDR3 is TGCAGTGCTAGAGATACGACAGGGGCAGGGGAGACCCAGTACTTC. Translation: CSARDTTGAGETQYF.

The genes are TRBV7-9 and TRBJ1-2; TRBD1 might be the D (5 bases). V lost 3 bases and J lost 2, with 13 bases in between. CDR1 is SEHNR and CDR2 is FQNEAQ in the germline V gene (reference sequence). CDR3 length equals 15 residues. CDR3 DNA: TGTGCCAGCAGCTTGAACGACAGCCCCAACTATGGCTACACCTTC. As protein: CASSLNDSPNYGYTF. Drawing the rest from reference TRBV7-9 and TRBJ1-2, the complete variable domain is DTGVSQNPRHKITKRGQNVTFRCDPISEHNRLYWYRQTLGQGPEFLTYFQNEAQLEKSRLLSDRFSAERPKGSFSTLEIQRTEQGDSAMYLCASSLNDSPNYGYTFGSGTRLTVV.

This chain links TRBV10-3 with TRBJ1-6; the D is unclear. Trimming pared 10 bases from V and 4 bases from J, leaving 14 bases between. CDR3 length equals 14 residues. The germline V gene has CDR1 ENHRY and CDR2 SYGVKD. The CDR3: CASRRTAYNSPLHF. The CDR3 coding sequence is TGTGCCAGCAGGAGGACTGCTTATAATTCACCCCTCCACTTT.

Turning to this clonotype: It may be a read error: a sequence one base away is much more abundant. This rearrangement joins TRBV4-1 to TRBJ1-4; 11 bases line up with TRBD1. With 4 bases clipped from V and 3 bases from J, the junction kept 16 bases outside the gene matches. CDR1 is MGHRA, CDR2 YSYEKL, per germline. The CDR3 length is 20 residues. CDR3 region: CASSLRGGQGAEVANEKLFF. As DNA, the CDR3 is TGCGCCAGCAGCCTAAGGGGTGGACAGGGGGCTGAGGTGGCTAATGAAAAACTGTTTTTT.

The chain uses TRBV6-1 and TRBJ2-1; D ambiguous. Germline CDR1 reads MNHNS; CDR2 reads SASEGT. The V end lost 3 bases, the J end lost 9 bases, and 9 bases lay between the germline ends. The CDR3 sequence is 12 residues long. The CDR3 loop reads CASSEGFGEQFF. As DNA, the CDR3 is TGTGCCAGCAGTGAGGGGTTTGGTGAGCAGTTCTTC.

This clonotype was seen at least ten times. The chain joins TRBV5-6 to TRBJ2-1; TRBD1 matches at 9 bases. Germline trimming cut 4 bases from V and 10 bases from J; bases unmatched to any gene: 12. The length of the CDR3 is 15 residues. Germline CDR1 reads SGHDT; CDR2 reads YYEEEE. DNA of the CDR3: TGTGCCAGCAGCAAACTACCGGGACAGGGTGTCGAGCAGTTCTTC. Translated, it gives CASSKLPGQGVEQFF.

Remarks on this clonotype: One junction end disagrees with the germline gene, perhaps due to a read error. The V gene is TRBV15, the J gene TRBJ1-6, with 10 bases that match TRBD1. The CDR3 has 15 residues. From germline, CDR1 is LNHNV and CDR2 YYDKDF (reference sequence). Here the CDR3 reads CATSRERDRGSPPHF. The CDR3 DNA sequence: TGTGCCACCAGCAGAGAAAGGGACAGGGGATCACCCCCCCACTTT. Based on the CDR3 plus reference TRBV15 and TRBJ1-6, the full variable domain is DAMVIQNPRYQVTQFGKPVTLSCSQTLNHNVMYWYQQKSSQAPKLLFHYYDKDFNNEADTPDNFQSRRPNTSFCFLDIRSPGLGDTAMYLCATSRERDRGSPPHFGNGTRLTVT.

The J gene is TRBJ2-7, the V gene TRBV19; D is unclear. The CDR3 is made up of 14 amino acids. V was cut by 4 bases and J by 0 bases, with 10 bases left in between. CDR1 LNHDA and CDR2 SQIVND come from the germline V gene (reference sequence). The CDR3 region has the DNA TGTGCCAGTAGTACGACCAGAGTCTCCTACGAGCAGTACTTC. This codes for CASSTTRVSYEQYF.

The chain joins TRBV20-1 to TRBJ2-7; possible D gene TRBD2, 6 bases. This CDR3 contains 12 residues. CDR1 and CDR2 from the germline V gene are DFQATT and SNEGSKA (reference sequence). Trimming pared 7 bases from V and 0 bases from J, leaving 10 bases between. CDR3 coding DNA: TGCAGTGGACTAGTAAGCTCCTACGAGCAGTACTTC. It is translated as CSGLVSSYEQYF.

The count of this clonotype is one. The rearrangement uses TRBV29-1 and TRBJ1-2; the D gene is possibly TRBD1 (5 bases). Germline CDR1 SQVTM, CDR2 ANQGSEA. Trimming stripped 5 bases from V and 5 bases from J, with 12 bases between. The CDR3 loop spans 12 amino acids. CDR3 sequence (DNA): TGCAGCGTTCAGGGATCGCCTTATGGCTACACCTTC. The encoded protein is CSVQGSPYGYTF. The complete variable domain, with remaining parts taken from reference TRBV29-1 and TRBJ1-2, reads SAVISQKPSRDICQRGTSLTIQCQVDSQVTMMFWYRQQPGQSLTLIATANQGSEATYESGFVIDKFPISRPNLTFSTLTVSNMSPEDSSIYLCSVQGSPYGYTFGSGTRLTVV.

This clonotype has ten or more counts. The chain combines TRBV30 with TRBJ1-2; D ambiguous. Trimming took 8 bases from V and 6 from J, leaving 10 bases between them. The CDR3 totals 10 residues. Germline CDR1 reads GTSNPN; CDR2 reads SVGIG (reference sequence). CDR3 amino acids: CAELRDGYTF. The CDR3 DNA is TGTGCCGAGTTAAGGGATGGCTACACCTTC.

The chain joins TRBV7-9 to TRBJ2-5, with D hard to call. This CDR3 has 12 amino acids. Looked up from germline, CDR1 is SEHNR and CDR2 is FQNEAQ (reference sequence). Trimming took 5 bases from V and 5 from J, leaving 9 bases between them. Here the CDR3 reads CASSLEAETQYF. The CDR3 region has the DNA TGTGCCAGCAGCCTAGAGGCGGAGACCCAGTACTTC.

This clonotype occurred a few times. This rearrangement joins TRBV27 to TRBJ2-5; possibly TRBD1 for D (6 bases). This CDR3 is built from 15 residues. Germline V gene sequence: CDR1 MNHEY, CDR2 SMNVEV (reference sequence). V was trimmed by 5 bases and J by 5 bases, leaving 18 bases between them. CDR3 bases: TGTGCCAGCAGTCCCCGGAAGGGGGTAACTGAGACCCAGTACTTC. Translation gives CASSPRKGVTETQYF.

The gene calls are TRBV24-1 and TRBJ2-3, with 9 positions matching TRBD1. In germline, CDR1 is KGHDR, CDR2 SFDVKD. Trimming at V came to 7 bases and at J to 5 bases, leaving 9 bases not matched to a gene. CDR3 length: 15 residues. CDR3 coding DNA: TGTGCCACCAGCACCCGGGACAGGGAAGGAGATACGCAGTATTTT. Its protein is CATSTRDREGDTQYF.